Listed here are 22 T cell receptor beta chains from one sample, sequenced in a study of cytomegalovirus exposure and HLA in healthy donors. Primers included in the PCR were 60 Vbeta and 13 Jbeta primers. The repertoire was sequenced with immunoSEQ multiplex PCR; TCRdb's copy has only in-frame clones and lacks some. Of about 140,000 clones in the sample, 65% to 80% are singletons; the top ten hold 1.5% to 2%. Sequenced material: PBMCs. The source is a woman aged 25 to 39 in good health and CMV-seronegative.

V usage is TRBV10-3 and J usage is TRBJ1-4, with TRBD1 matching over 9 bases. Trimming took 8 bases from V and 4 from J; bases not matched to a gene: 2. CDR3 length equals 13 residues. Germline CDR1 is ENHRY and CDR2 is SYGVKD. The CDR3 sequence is CAIGDRDNEKLFF. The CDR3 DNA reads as TGTGCCATCGGGGACAGGGATAATGAAAAACTGTTTTTT.

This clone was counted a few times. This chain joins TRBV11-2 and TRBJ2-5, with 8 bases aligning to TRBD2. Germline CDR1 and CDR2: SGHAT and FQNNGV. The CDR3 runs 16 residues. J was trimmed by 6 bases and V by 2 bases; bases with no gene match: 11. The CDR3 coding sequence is TGTGCCAGCAGCTTATTGACGGGAGGGCCCTCGAAGACCCAGTACTTC. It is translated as CASSLLTGGPSKTQYF.

CDR3 protein: CASSLAGVSEQYF. Written as DNA, the CDR3 is TGTGCCAGCAGCTTAGCGGGAGTGTCCGAGCAGTACTTC. The chain employs TRBV7-2 and TRBJ2-7; perhaps TRBD2 as D (5 bases). The CDR3 has 13 residues. Germline V gene sequence: CDR1 SGHTA, CDR2 FQGNSA. V lost 0 bases to trimming and J lost 6 bases, with 9 bases between them.

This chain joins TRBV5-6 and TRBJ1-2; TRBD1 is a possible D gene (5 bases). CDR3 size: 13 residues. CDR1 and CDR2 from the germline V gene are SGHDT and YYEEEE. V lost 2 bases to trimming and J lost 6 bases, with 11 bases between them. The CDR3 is CASSFWGGDGYTF. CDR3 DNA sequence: TGTGCCAGCAGCTTTTGGGGCGGGGATGGCTACACCTTC.

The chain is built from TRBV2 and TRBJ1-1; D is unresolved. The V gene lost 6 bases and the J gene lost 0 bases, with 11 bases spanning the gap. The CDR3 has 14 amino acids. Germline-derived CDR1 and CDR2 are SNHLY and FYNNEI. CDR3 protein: CASSARNMNTEAFF. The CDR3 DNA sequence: TGTGCCAGCAGCGCTAGAAATATGAACACTGAAGCTTTCTTT.

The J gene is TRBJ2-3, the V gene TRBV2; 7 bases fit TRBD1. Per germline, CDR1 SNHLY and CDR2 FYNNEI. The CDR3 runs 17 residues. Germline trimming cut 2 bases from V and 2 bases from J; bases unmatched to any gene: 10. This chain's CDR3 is CASSEQTRQGTTDTQYF. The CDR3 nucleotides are TGTGCCAGCAGTGAACAAACCCGACAGGGAACCACAGATACGCAGTATTTT.

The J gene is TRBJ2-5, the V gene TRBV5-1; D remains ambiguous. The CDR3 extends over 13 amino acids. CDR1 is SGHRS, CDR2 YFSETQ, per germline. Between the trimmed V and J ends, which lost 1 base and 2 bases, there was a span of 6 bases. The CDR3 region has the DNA TGCGCCAGCAGCTTGCAGGTTCAAGAGACCCAGTACTTC. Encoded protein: CASSLQVQETQYF.

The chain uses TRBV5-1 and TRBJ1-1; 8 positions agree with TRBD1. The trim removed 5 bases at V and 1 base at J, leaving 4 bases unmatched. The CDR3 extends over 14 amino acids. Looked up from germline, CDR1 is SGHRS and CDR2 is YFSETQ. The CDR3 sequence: CASRWGQANTEAFF. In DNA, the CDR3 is TGCGCCAGCAGATGGGGACAGGCGAACACTGAAGCTTTCTTT.

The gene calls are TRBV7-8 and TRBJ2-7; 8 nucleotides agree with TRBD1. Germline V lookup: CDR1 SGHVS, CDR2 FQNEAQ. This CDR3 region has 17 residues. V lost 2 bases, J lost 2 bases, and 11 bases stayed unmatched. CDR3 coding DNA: TGTGCCAGCAGCTTACAGGGGGCATCGCTGTCAACCTACGAGCAGTACTTC. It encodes CASSLQGASLSTYEQYF.

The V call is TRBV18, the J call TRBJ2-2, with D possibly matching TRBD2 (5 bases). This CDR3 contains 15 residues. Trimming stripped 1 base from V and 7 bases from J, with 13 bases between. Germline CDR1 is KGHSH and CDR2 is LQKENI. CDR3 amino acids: CASSPRETMGGELFF. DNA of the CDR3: TGTGCCAGCTCACCACGGGAGACGATGGGCGGGGAGCTGTTTTTT.

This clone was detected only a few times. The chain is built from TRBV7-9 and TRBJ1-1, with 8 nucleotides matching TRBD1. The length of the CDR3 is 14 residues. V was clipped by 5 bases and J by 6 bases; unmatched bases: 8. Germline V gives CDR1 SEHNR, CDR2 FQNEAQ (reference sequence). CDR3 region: CASSLGTGDPEAFF. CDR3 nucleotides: TGTGCCAGCAGCCTAGGGACAGGAGACCCTGAAGCTTTCTTT.

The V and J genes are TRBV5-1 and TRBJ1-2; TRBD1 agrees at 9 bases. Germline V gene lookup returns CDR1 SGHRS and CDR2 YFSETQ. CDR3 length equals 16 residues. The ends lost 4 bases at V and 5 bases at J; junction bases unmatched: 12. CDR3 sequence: CASSPIRQGVGYGYTF. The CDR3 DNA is TGCGCCAGCAGCCCCATTCGACAGGGGGTCGGATATGGCTACACCTTC.

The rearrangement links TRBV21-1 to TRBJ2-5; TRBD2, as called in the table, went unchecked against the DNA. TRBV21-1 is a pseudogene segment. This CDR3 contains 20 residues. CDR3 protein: CASSKASGAGAGNTQETQYF. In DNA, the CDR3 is TGTGCCAGCAGCAAAGCGTCTGGGGCTGGTGCGGGGAACACCCAAGAGACCCAGTACTTC.

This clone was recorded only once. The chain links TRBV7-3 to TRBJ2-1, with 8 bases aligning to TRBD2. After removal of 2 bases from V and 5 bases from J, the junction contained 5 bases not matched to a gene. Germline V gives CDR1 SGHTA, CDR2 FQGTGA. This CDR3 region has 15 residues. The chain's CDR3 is CASSLGTSGNNEQFF. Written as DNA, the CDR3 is TGTGCCAGCAGCTTAGGAACTAGCGGAAACAATGAGCAGTTCTTC.

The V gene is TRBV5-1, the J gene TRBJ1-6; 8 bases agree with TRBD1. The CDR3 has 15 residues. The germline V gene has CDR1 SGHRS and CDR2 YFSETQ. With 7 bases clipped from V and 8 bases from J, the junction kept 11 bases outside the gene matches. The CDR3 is CASRDRPSLDSPLHF. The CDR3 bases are TGCGCCAGCCGGGACAGGCCATCCTTGGATTCACCCCTCCACTTT.

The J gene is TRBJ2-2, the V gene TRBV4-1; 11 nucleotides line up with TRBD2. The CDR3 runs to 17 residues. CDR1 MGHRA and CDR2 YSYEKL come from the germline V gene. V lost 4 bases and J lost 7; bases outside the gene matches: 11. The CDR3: CASSRVELAGGGGELFF. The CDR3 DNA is TGCGCCAGCAGCCGCGTCGAGCTAGCGGGAGGTGGCGGGGAGCTGTTTTTT.

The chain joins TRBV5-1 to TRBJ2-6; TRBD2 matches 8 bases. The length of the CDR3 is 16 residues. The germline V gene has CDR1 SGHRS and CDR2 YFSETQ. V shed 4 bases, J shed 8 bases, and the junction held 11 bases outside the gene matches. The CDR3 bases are TGCGCCAGCAGCACACAGACTAGCGCCGGGACCAACGTCCTGACTTTC. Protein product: CASSTQTSAGTNVLTF.

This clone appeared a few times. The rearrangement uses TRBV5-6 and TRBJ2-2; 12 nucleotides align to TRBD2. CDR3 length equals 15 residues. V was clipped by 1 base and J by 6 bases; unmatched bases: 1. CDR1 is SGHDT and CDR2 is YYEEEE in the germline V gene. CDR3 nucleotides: TGTGCCAGCAGCTTGCTAGCGGGGGGGCCCGGGGAGCTGTTTTTT. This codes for CASSLLAGGPGELFF.

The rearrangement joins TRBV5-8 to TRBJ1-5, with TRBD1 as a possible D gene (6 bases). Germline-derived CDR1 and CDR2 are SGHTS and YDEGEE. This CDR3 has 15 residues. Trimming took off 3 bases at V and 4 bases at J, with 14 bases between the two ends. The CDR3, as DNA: TGTGCCAGCAGCTCTACAGGGTCAGGGAATCAGCCCCAGCATTTT. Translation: CASSSTGSGNQPQHF.

CDR3 sequence reads: CASSPKEITTGDNEKLFF. The DNA for the CDR3 is TGCGCCAGCAGCCCGAAAGAGATAACGACAGGGGATAATGAAAAACTGTTTTTT. The chain is built from TRBV4-1 and TRBJ1-4, with 8 nucleotides matching TRBD1. CDR3 size: 18 residues. Trimming at V came to 4 bases and at J to 4 bases, leaving 14 bases not matched to a gene. From germline, CDR1 is MGHRA and CDR2 YSYEKL.

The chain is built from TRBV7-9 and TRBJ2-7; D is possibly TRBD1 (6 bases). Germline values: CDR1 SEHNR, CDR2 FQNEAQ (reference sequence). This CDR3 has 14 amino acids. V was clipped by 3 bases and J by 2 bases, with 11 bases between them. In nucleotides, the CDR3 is TGTGCCAGCAGCTTGACAGGTAGTCCCTACGAGCAGTACTTC. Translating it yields CASSLTGSPYEQYF.

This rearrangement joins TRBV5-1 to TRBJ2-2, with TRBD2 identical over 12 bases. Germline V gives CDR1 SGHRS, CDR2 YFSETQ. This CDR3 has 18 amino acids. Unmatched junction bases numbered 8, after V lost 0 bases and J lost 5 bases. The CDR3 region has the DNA TGCGCCAGCAGCTTGGGCTCTAGCGGGGGGGCCTCGACCGGGGAGCTGTTTTTT. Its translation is CASSLGSSGGASTGELFF.